The TCR beta chain described here comes from a study of blood T cell repertoires in COVID-19. After removal of 3 bases from V and 7 bases from J, the junction contained 16 bases not matched to a gene. Germline CDR1 and CDR2: SGHRS and YFSETQ. The CDR3 consists of 19 residues. Here immunoSEQ multiplex PCR was the method, and the copy in TCRdb shows in-frame clones only, minus some. The sample lists roughly 170,000 clones; about 78% were seen once. The origin of this receptor is a woman between 45 and 60 years old who had recovered from COVID-19. This chain uses TRBV5-1 with TRBJ1-4, with TRBD1 matching over 12 bases. Sequenced material: PBMCs or T cells enriched from blood (not recorded which). Here the CDR3 DNA reads TGCGCCAGCAGCTACACGTCACCCGGGACAGGGGGCCTCCTTGAAAAACTGTTTTTT. It specifies CASSYTSPGTGGLLEKLFF. Full variable domain (outside the CDR3, taken from reference TRBV5-1 and TRBJ1-4): KAGVTQTPRYLIKTRGQQVTLSCSPISGHRSVSWYQQTPGQGLQFLFEYFSETQRNKGNFPGRFSGRQFSNSRSEMNVSTLELGDSALYLCASSYTSPGTGGLLEKLFFGSGTQLSVL.